These 10 T cell receptor beta chains share one sample of origin, sequenced in a study of T cells after yellow fever vaccination. A single record per CDR3 protein comes from TCRdb applying MiXCR to the 5' RACE reads. The sample yields approximately 150,000 distinct CDR3 sequences, about 6.2% seen once. Sequences were derived from CD4+ T cells sorted from PBMCs, sampled on the day of the first yellow fever vaccination. These receptors all come from a man younger than 35 who received the YFV17D yellow fever vaccine.

This clonotype came up a few times. The chain combines TRBV11-2 with TRBJ2-3, with D perhaps TRBD2 (6 bases). The CDR3 runs 16 residues. CDR1 is SGHAT and CDR2 is FQNNGV in the germline V gene. V dropped 1 base and J dropped 5 bases, with 16 bases sitting between them. This chain's CDR3 is CASSLGRGVRQDTQYF. In nucleotides, the CDR3 is TGTGCCAGCAGCTTAGGGAGGGGTGTGCGCCAAGATACGCAGTATTTT.

There are a few counts of this clonotype. This chain joins TRBV12-3 or TRBV12-4 and TRBJ2-7; 10 bases are shared with TRBD1. V shed 3 bases and J 6 bases; nucleotides not matched to a gene: 8. CDR3 length equals 15 residues. CDR3 sequence: CASSLSGTGASEQYF. CDR3 coding DNA: TGTGCCAGCAGTTTGTCCGGGACAGGGGCAAGCGAGCAGTACTTC.

The J gene is TRBJ2-4, the V gene TRBV10-3; no firm D call. Germline V gene lookup returns CDR1 ENHRY and CDR2 SYGVKD. This CDR3 spans 14 amino acids. Trimming cost V 3 bases and J 0 bases, with 6 bases left between them. CDR3 sequence: CAISDGVAKNIQYF. The CDR3 region has the DNA TGTGCCATCAGTGATGGGGTAGCCAAAAACATTCAGTACTTC.

This clonotype was observed at least ten times. The V gene is TRBV20-1, the J gene TRBJ2-5; D is unclear. The V gene's germline CDR1 is DFQATT and CDR2 SNEGSKA (reference sequence). The CDR3 is 13 amino acids. V lost 3 bases and J lost 7, with 15 bases in between. CDR3 sequence (DNA): TGCAGTGCTAGGCAGCCTCCCTTGTGGACCCAGTACTTC. This encodes CSARQPPLWTQYF.

The V gene is TRBV20-1, the J gene TRBJ1-1, with D hard to call. The CDR3 covers 13 residues. The V gene's germline CDR1 is DFQATT and CDR2 SNEGSKA (reference sequence). The germline V and J ends were trimmed by 5 bases and 1 base, with 11 bases remaining between them. This CDR3 is CSAPARANTEAFF. DNA of the CDR3: TGCAGTGCTCCCGCCCGGGCGAACACTGAAGCTTTCTTT.

This clonotype was counted ten times or more. The rearrangement uses TRBV4-1 and TRBJ2-4; D uncertain. This CDR3 has 17 residues. The V end was cut by 4 bases, the J end by 0 bases, with 16 bases between. Germline-derived CDR1 and CDR2 are MGHRA and YSYEKL. The CDR3, as DNA: TGCGCCAGCAGCCTGCCTATATCCCATCGAGCCAAAAACATTCAGTACTTC. It specifies CASSLPISHRAKNIQYF.

This clonotype has at least ten counts. The chain combines TRBV5-1 with TRBJ2-1, with D perhaps TRBD1 or TRBD2 (6 bases each). Germline V gene sequence: CDR1 SGHRS, CDR2 YFSETQ. The CDR3 spans 14 residues. V lost 3 bases, J lost 14 bases, and 21 bases lay in between. This chain's CDR3 is CASSSPGAMSGKFF. DNA for the CDR3: TGCGCCAGCAGCTCGCCGGGGGCGATGTCGGGGAAGTTCTTC.

This clonotype was observed at least ten times. The V call is TRBV20-1, the J call TRBJ2-3; perhaps D is TRBD1 or TRBD2 (6 bases each). The CDR3 totals 18 residues. Germline-derived CDR1 and CDR2 are DFQATT and SNEGSKA (reference sequence). Trimming pared 1 base from V and 4 bases from J, leaving 24 bases between. The chain's CDR3 is CSARAEGEAWGFADTQYF. CDR3 DNA: TGCAGTGCTAGAGCAGAGGGGGAGGCTTGGGGTTTCGCAGATACGCAGTATTTT.

The table lists this clonotype with many counts. The chain employs TRBV24-1 and TRBJ2-2; D might be TRBD1 (6 bases). V lost 4 bases, J lost 11 bases, and 19 bases lay in between. CDR3 length: 15 residues. Germline CDR1 KGHDR, CDR2 SFDVKD. The CDR3 is CATSESGAASVELFF. In nucleotides, the CDR3 is TGTGCCACCAGTGAGTCAGGGGCAGCGTCCGTTGAGCTGTTTTTT.

This clonotype was observed at least ten times. The chain recombines TRBV12-3 or TRBV12-4 with TRBJ2-3; 11 bases agree with TRBD2. The trim removed 6 bases at V and 6 bases at J, leaving 8 bases unmatched. This CDR3 has 15 residues. The CDR3 DNA follows: TGTGCCAGCAGGACGGGACTAGCGGCCGTCGATACGCAGTATTTT. It translates to CASRTGLAAVDTQYF.